This T cell receptor (beta chain) is from a study of blood T cell repertoires in COVID-19. Study-wide background: Sources were T cells, B-cell-depleted T cells, or PBMCs; the material itself was cDNA or gDNA.

Profiling relied on immunoSEQ multiplex PCR, and the TCRdb table lists in-frame clones only, not all of them. Found here are approximately 74,000 clones, nearly 90% of them singletons; the top ten hold about 7%. Sequencing was carried out using peripheral blood. This clonotype was sampled from a man in his 70s with acute or convalescent COVID-19.

In nucleotides, the CDR3 is TGCGCCAGCAGCTTGGGGGGACAGACTTATTCACCCCTCCACTTT. Translation gives CASSLGGQTYSPLHF. The rearrangement links TRBV5-1 to TRBJ1-6; 7 nucleotides match TRBD1. V lost 0 bases and J lost 8; bases outside the gene matches: 5. Germline V gene data show CDR1 as SGHRS and CDR2 as YFSETQ. There are 15 residues in the CDR3.